The rows below give T cell receptor beta chains drawn from one sample of a study of cytomegalovirus exposure and HLA in healthy donors. Clones were read by immunoSEQ multiplex PCR, and TCRdb kept only the in-frame ones, dropping some. The sample yields fewer than 150,000 clones, about nine tenths seen once. Sequenced sample: PBMCs. The receptor set was obtained from a man between 18 and 35 years old in good health and CMV-seronegative. CDR3s include the opening cysteine and the closing phenylalanine or tryptophan. A D gene is named only where the DNA matches it firmly. A clone size is listed for some rows: how often the clone was seen (once, few, many), or a class if it is expanded.

clone size	D gene	J gene	V gene	CDR3 protein	CDR3 DNA
NA	NA	TRBJ1-3	TRBV30	CAWSLGHSSGNTIYF	TGTGCCTGGAGTTTGGGACATTCCTCTGGAAACACCATATATTTT
NA	TRBD1	TRBJ2-1	TRBV27	CASRVGQYSYNEQFF	TGTGCCAGCAGAGTGGGACAGTACTCCTACAATGAGCAGTTCTTC
NA	NA	TRBJ2-1	TRBV6-5	CASSYHTPPVEQFF	TGTGCCAGCAGTTATCACACCCCACCAGTGGAGCAGTTCTTC
few	NA	TRBJ2-1	TRBV10-1	CASSDPGLNEQFF	TGCGCCAGCAGTGACCCGGGTCTAAATGAGCAGTTCTTC
NA	NA	TRBJ1-4	TRBV27	CASSSKTGITNEKLFF	TGTGCCAGCAGTTCTAAAACAGGGATTACTAATGAAAAACTGTTTTTT
few	NA	TRBJ1-2	TRBV5-1	CASSLGPGNYGYTF	TGCGCCAGCAGCTTGGGCCCGGGAAACTATGGCTACACCTTC
NA	NA	TRBJ1-5	TRBV6-5	CASSVHHRGAQPQHF	TGTGCCAGCAGCGTACACCACCGCGGGGCTCAGCCCCAGCATTTT
NA	TRBD2	TRBJ2-7	TRBV27	CASSPIAGGIYEQYF	TGTGCCAGCAGTCCCATAGCGGGAGGGATCTACGAGCAGTACTTC
NA	NA	TRBJ2-1	TRBV6-5	CASSYTVTRNNEQFF	TGTGCCAGCAGTTACACCGTTACTAGAAACAATGAGCAGTTCTTC
NA	NA	TRBJ2-1	TRBV7-9	CASSKPGDSYNEQFF	TGTGCCAGCAGCAAACCGGGAGACTCCTACAATGAGCAGTTCTTC
NA	NA	TRBJ1-1	TRBV5-4	CASSFRGVAEAFF	TGTGCCAGCAGCTTTCGGGGAGTCGCTGAAGCTTTCTTT
once	NA	TRBJ1-1	TRBV5-1	CASSLAPVMASNTEAFF	TGCGCCAGCAGCTTGGCACCAGTCATGGCTTCGAACACTGAAGCTTTCTTT
NA	NA	TRBJ2-1	TRBV25-1	CASIAGNEQFF	TGTGCCAGCATTGCGGGGAATGAGCAGTTCTTC
NA	NA	TRBJ2-7	TRBV27	CASSLPGIGEQYF	TGTGCCAGCAGCCTCCCAGGGATTGGAGAGCAGTACTTC
once	NA	TRBJ2-7	TRBV11-2	CASSSLRGCYEQYF	TGTGCCAGCAGCTCGCTTAGGGGATGCTACGAGCAGTACTTC